The source of this T cell receptor beta chain is a study of blood T cells in healthy people across ages. Points from the study as a whole: The fall in TCR beta diversity per million T cells was roughly linear with age.

Through a sample-barcoded 5' primer and a J-beta primer mix, a second PCR was run for roughly 7 to 11 cycles. MiXCR, applied by TCRdb to the 5' RACE reads, yields one record per CDR3 protein. The table has about 640,000 distinct CDR3 sequences, approximately 59% seen once. This CDR3 contains 16 residues. Germline assignment: CDR1 SNHLY and CDR2 FYNNEI. V was pared by 3 bases and J by 0 bases, with 9 bases between. The authors drew around 9.3 milliliters of peripheral blood from each donor. At least 7 million PBMCs were isolated per sample. To note about this clonotype: Its target is unknown.

The rearrangement uses TRBV2 and TRBJ1-6; D gene unclear. The receptor was isolated from a man between 60 and 70 years old in good health. Sequencing was performed on blood. The chain's CDR3 is CASSDEQSSYNSPLHF. In DNA form, the CDR3 reads TGTGCCAGCAGTGACGAACAGAGCTCCTATAATTCACCCCTCCACTTT. Full variable domain (missing parts from reference TRBV2 and TRBJ1-6): EPEVTQTPSHQVTQMGQEVILRCVPISNHLYFYWYRQILGQKVEFLVSFYNNEISEKSEIFDDQFSVERPDGSNFTLKIRSTKLEDSAMYFCASSDEQSSYNSPLHFGNGTRLTVT.